Each of the 14 T cell receptor beta chains below was sequenced from the same sample in a study of beta chain features in type 1 diabetes. The study's findings and limits: TCRB CDR3 length was moderately but significantly reduced in all four CD4+ subsets of Type 1 diabetes patients.

The whole isolated RNA underwent reverse transcription, so sequencing captured expressed TCRB transcripts. Measured with immunoSEQ multiplex PCR; TCRdb has only the in-frame clones, and not every one. The sample yields 640,000 or so clones, around 15% seen once. Antigens of these TCRs are unknown. Source material: naive CD4+ T cells from blood. The source of these receptors is a man aged 18 to 35 with type 1 diabetes.

The chain uses TRBV7-6 and TRBJ2-1; 9 bases agree with TRBD2. CDR3 length: 19 amino acids. CDR1 is SGHVS and CDR2 is FNYEAQ in the germline V gene. V lost 2 bases to trimming and J lost 1 base; unmatched junction nucleotides: 12. In DNA, the CDR3 is TGTGCCAGCAGCTTATCCTTGCGGGAGGGCCTCAGGTCCTACAATGAGCAGTTCTTC. This sequence encodes CASSLSLREGLRSYNEQFF. The full variable domain, completed using reference TRBV7-6 and TRBJ2-1, is GAGVSQSPRYKVTKRGQDVALRCDPISGHVSLYWYRQALGQGPEFLTYFNYEAQQDKSGLPNDRFSAERPEGSISTLTIQRTEQRDSAMYRCASSLSLREGLRSYNEQFFGPGTRLTVL.

The gene calls are TRBV30 and TRBJ1-2; D gene unclear. CDR1 and CDR2 (germline): GTSNPN, SVGIG (reference sequence). The CDR3 length is 14 residues. Trimming shortened V by 4 bases and J by 8 bases, and 20 bases separated the two germline ends. The CDR3: CAWIPRGPRGGYTF. The CDR3 DNA sequence: TGTGCCTGGATCCCCCGTGGGCCCCGAGGCGGCTACACCTTC.

This clone was seen a few times. V gene TRBV5-4 combines with J gene TRBJ1-2; D possibly corresponds to TRBD1 (6 bases). The CDR3 extends over 16 amino acids. Looked up from germline, CDR1 is SGHNT and CDR2 is YYREEE (reference sequence). Trimming stripped 0 bases from V and 5 bases from J, with 17 bases between. The CDR3 DNA reads TGTGCCAGCAGCTTGGCGGGGCAGGGGAACCAGTATGGCTACACCTTC. This translates into CASSLAGQGNQYGYTF.

This clone was seen more than once but under ten times. The chain recombines TRBV30 with TRBJ2-3; weak D call: TRBD1 (5 bases). This CDR3 spans 13 amino acids. The germline gives CDR1 GTSNPN, CDR2 SVGIG (reference sequence). Trimming shortened V by 1 base and J by 4 bases, and 9 bases separated the two germline ends. CDR3 nucleotide sequence: TGTGCCTGGAGTGCAGGGATGGCAGATACGCAGTATTTT. It specifies CAWSAGMADTQYF.

This clone was seen only a few times. The chain uses TRBV30 and TRBJ2-2; D is unclear. Trimming removed 0 bases from V and 0 bases from J, with 11 bases in between. Germline CDR1 GTSNPN, CDR2 SVGIG (reference sequence). This CDR3 is built from 16 residues. The CDR3 loop reads CAWSVLGGTNTGELFF. In DNA form, the CDR3 reads TGTGCCTGGAGTGTACTTGGCGGTACGAACACCGGGGAGCTGTTTTTT.

This clone was seen more than once but under ten times. J is TRBJ2-3 and V is TRBV7-2; D may match TRBD1 or TRBD2 (5 bases each). CDR3 length: 13 amino acids. V gave up 2 bases and J gave up 5 bases, with 8 bases separating them. The germline V gene has CDR1 SGHTA and CDR2 FQGNSA. CDR3: CASSLLRGDTQYF. In DNA form, the CDR3 reads TGTGCCAGCAGCTTATTGAGGGGAGATACGCAGTATTTT.

This chain connects TRBV5-1 to TRBJ2-7, with 11 bases that match TRBD2. From germline, CDR1 is SGHRS and CDR2 YFSETQ. With 1 base clipped from V and 0 bases from J, the junction kept 6 bases outside the gene matches. CDR3 length: 17 amino acids. The CDR3 bases are TGCGCCAGCAGCTTGCGGCTAGCGGGAGGTTACTCCTACGAGCAGTACTTC. Its translation is CASSLRLAGGYSYEQYF.

In its sample, this clone was seen a few times. The chain is built from TRBV4-2 and TRBJ2-7; tentatively, D is TRBD2 (6 bases). Per the germline V gene, CDR1 is LGHNA and CDR2 is YNFKEQ. This CDR3 has 15 amino acids. V was trimmed by 1 base and J by 9 bases, leaving 19 bases between them. CDR3 sequence reads: CASSQVSPGDLGQYF. The CDR3 bases are TGTGCCAGCAGCCAAGTATCCCCCGGGGACTTGGGGCAGTACTTC.

V is TRBV6-5 and J is TRBJ1-6; possible D gene TRBD1, 5 bases. V gave up 9 bases and J gave up 6 bases, with 18 bases separating them. This CDR3 has 15 amino acids. CDR1 is MNHEY and CDR2 is SVGAGI in the germline V gene. The CDR3 sequence is CASGAGVGGNSPLHF. The DNA for the CDR3 is TGTGCCAGTGGTGCGGGAGTTGGGGGTAATTCACCCCTCCACTTT.

This clone was found a few times. The V gene is TRBV4-3, the J gene TRBJ2-1, with 8 bases lining up with TRBD1. The CDR3 loop spans 16 amino acids. The V segment lost 4 bases and the J segment 3 bases; nucleotides outside the gene matches: 8. Germline values: CDR1 LGHNA, CDR2 YSLEER. CDR3 sequence: CASSRNTGGGYNEQFF. The CDR3 DNA follows: TGCGCCAGCAGCCGGAATACAGGGGGAGGCTACAATGAGCAGTTCTTC.

The chain couples TRBV4-1 to TRBJ2-2; 7 bases align to TRBD1. Unmatched junction bases numbered 5, after V lost 6 bases and J lost 4 bases. This CDR3 has 14 residues. The V gene's germline CDR1 is MGHRA and CDR2 YSYEKL. The chain's CDR3 is CASSPTGVTGELFF. In nucleotides, the CDR3 is TGCGCCAGCAGTCCTACAGGGGTCACCGGGGAGCTGTTTTTT.

The chain combines TRBV19 with TRBJ1-2; tentatively, D is TRBD1 (5 bases). V lost 5 bases, J lost 3 bases, and 10 bases lay in between. This CDR3 has 13 residues. Germline V gene data show CDR1 as LNHDA and CDR2 as SQIVND (reference sequence). CDR3 coding DNA: TGTGCCAGTAGTCCGGTGGGGGACTATGGCTACACCTTC. It yields the protein CASSPVGDYGYTF.

This clone appeared a few times. This chain links TRBV6-6 with TRBJ2-3; 11 bases agree with TRBD2. Unmatched junction bases numbered 5, after V lost 7 bases and J lost 2 bases. Germline V gene data show CDR1 as MNHNY and CDR2 as SVGAGI (reference sequence). The CDR3 is 15 amino acids. The CDR3 bases are TGTGCCAGCACCGCTAGCGGGGGGCTCACAGATACGCAGTATTTT. Residues: CASTASGGLTDTQYF.

The V gene is TRBV30, the J gene TRBJ1-4; a possible D gene is TRBD1 (5 bases). The V gene's germline CDR1 is GTSNPN and CDR2 SVGIG (reference sequence). V was trimmed by 2 bases and J by 4 bases, leaving 14 bases between them. This CDR3 is built from 15 residues. In DNA form, the CDR3 reads TGTGCCTGGAGTCGGGGGAGGAGATTTAATGAAAAACTGTTTTTT. Its protein is CAWSRGRRFNEKLFF.